Here is one T cell receptor (beta chain) with its context. Its target is unknown. The source of the sample is a study of cytomegalovirus exposure and HLA in healthy donors. For the study at large: A preliminary data release comprised around 85 million unique TCRs obtained from HLA-typed donors. Study-level results: Analyzed later, most CMV-associated TCR beta chains appeared HLA-restricted. The study put roughly 160 TCR beta chains on its list as cytomegalovirus-associated.

The germline V gene has CDR1 LNHDA and CDR2 SQIVND (reference sequence). The V and J ends lost 3 bases and 7 bases respectively, with 15 bases between them. This CDR3 spans 15 amino acids. This PCR relied on a set of 60 Vbeta primers and 13 Jbeta primers. Profiling relied on immunoSEQ multiplex PCR, and the TCRdb table lists in-frame clones only, not all of them. The data hold roughly 190,000 clones, with about 80% observed a single time. V is TRBV19 and J is TRBJ2-2, with D maybe TRBD2 (6 bases). Sequenced material: PBMCs. This TCR derives from a woman in her thirties or forties in good health and CMV-seronegative. CDR3 sequence: CASSIGAGRYGELFF. CDR3 DNA sequence: TGTGCCAGTAGTATTGGAGCAGGGAGGTACGGGGAGCTGTTTTTT.